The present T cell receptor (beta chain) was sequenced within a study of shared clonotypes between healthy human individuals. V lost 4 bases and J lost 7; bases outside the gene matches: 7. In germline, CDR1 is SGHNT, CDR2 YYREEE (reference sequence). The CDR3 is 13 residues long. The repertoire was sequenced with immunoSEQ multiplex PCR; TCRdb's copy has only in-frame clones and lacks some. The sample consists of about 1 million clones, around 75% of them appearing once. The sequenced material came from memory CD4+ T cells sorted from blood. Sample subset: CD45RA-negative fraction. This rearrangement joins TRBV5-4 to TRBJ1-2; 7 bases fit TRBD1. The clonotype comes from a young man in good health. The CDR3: CASSRQGDGGYTF. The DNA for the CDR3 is TGTGCCAGCAGCAGACAGGGCGACGGTGGCTACACCTTC.